One sample yielded the 18 T cell receptor beta chains listed below, sequenced in a study of beta chain features in type 1 diabetes. Every bit of the isolated RNA underwent reverse transcription, so sequencing read expressed TCRB transcripts. TCRdb keeps only in-frame clones here, not all; method: immunoSEQ multiplex PCR. The repertoire holds about 110,000 clones, with 40% as singletons. The source material was stem cell memory CD4+ T cells from blood. The receptors originated from a woman between 18 and 30 years old in good health.

The genes are TRBV7-9 and TRBJ1-2; D ambiguous. The CDR3 length is 14 residues. The V end lost 0 bases, the J end lost 6 bases, and 11 bases lay between the germline ends. Per germline, CDR1 SEHNR and CDR2 FQNEAQ (reference sequence). The chain's CDR3 is CASSLAYSQDGYTF. For the CDR3, the DNA is TGTGCCAGCAGCTTAGCGTATAGTCAAGATGGCTACACCTTC.

The V call is TRBV27, the J call TRBJ2-5; 7 bases map to TRBD1. The CDR3 consists of 14 residues. After removal of 6 bases from V and 4 bases from J, the junction contained 8 bases not matched to a gene. Per the germline V gene, CDR1 is MNHEY and CDR2 is SMNVEV (reference sequence). CDR3: CASSPTGQRETQYF. CDR3 DNA: TGTGCCAGCAGCCCGACAGGGCAACGAGAGACCCAGTACTTC.

The rearrangement joins TRBV5-1 to TRBJ2-7, with 7 nucleotides matching TRBD1. Trimming at V came to 6 bases and at J to 0 bases, leaving 6 bases not matched to a gene. The CDR3 length is 14 residues. From germline, CDR1 is SGHRS and CDR2 YFSETQ. CDR3 residues: CASTPGQVSYEQYF. CDR3 in DNA: TGCGCCAGCACCCCAGGACAGGTCTCCTACGAGCAGTACTTC.

The rearrangement uses TRBV5-4 and TRBJ2-5; possible D gene TRBD2, 6 bases. Deletions cut 3 bases from V and 0 bases from J, with 15 bases between. This CDR3 has 16 amino acids. Germline V lookup: CDR1 SGHNT, CDR2 YYREEE (reference sequence). CDR3 sequence (DNA): TGTGCCAGCAGCTCTGGGACTCAGCGGTACCAAGAGACCCAGTACTTC. Its protein is CASSSGTQRYQETQYF.

The chain has TRBV7-9 and TRBJ2-7, with TRBD2 matching 9 bases. CDR1 and CDR2 (germline): SEHNR, FQNEAQ (reference sequence). With V trimmed by 6 bases and J by 3 bases, 15 bases remained unmatched. The CDR3 length is 17 residues. The CDR3 DNA reads TGTGCCAGCAGTCTCAACTATTTTAGCGGGAGTTTCTACGAGCAGTACTTC. Encoded protein: CASSLNYFSGSFYEQYF.

The chain combines TRBV7-8 with TRBJ2-4; no definite D call. Germline values: CDR1 SGHVS, CDR2 FQNEAQ. This CDR3 is 15 amino acids long. Trimming left V 1 base short and J 0 bases short, with 7 bases between. CDR3 loop: CASSLGAVAKNIQYF. In DNA, the CDR3 is TGTGCCAGCAGCTTAGGGGCAGTAGCCAAAAACATTCAGTACTTC.

This clone was observed a few times. This sequence joins TRBV7-2 and TRBJ2-1; a weak D match, TRBD2 (6 bases). V lost 7 bases and J 5 bases, leaving 18 bases between the germline ends. The CDR3 is 15 residues long. Germline assignment: CDR1 SGHTA and CDR2 FQGNSA. This CDR3 reads CASTLTGTLNNEQFF. Here the CDR3 DNA reads TGTGCCAGCACCCTAACCGGGACTCTGAACAATGAGCAGTTCTTC.

This clone was counted between two and nine times. The chain is built from TRBV5-6 and TRBJ1-2; D unresolved. Germline assignment: CDR1 SGHDT and CDR2 YYEEEE. V lost 2 bases and J lost 6, with 11 bases in between. The CDR3 consists of 13 residues. Written as DNA, the CDR3 is TGTGCCAGCAGCTTATCCGTATCTGATGGCTACACCTTC. Encoded protein: CASSLSVSDGYTF.

The sample holds a few counts of this clone. This chain connects TRBV19 to TRBJ2-3; TRBD2 matches at 8 bases. The CDR3 totals 16 residues. Germline lookup yields CDR1 LNHDA and CDR2 SQIVND (reference sequence). V shed 6 bases, J shed 0 bases, and the junction held 8 bases outside the gene matches. CDR3 nucleotide sequence: TGTGCCAGTAGGCCCACTAGCGGACGGAGCACAGATACGCAGTATTTT. Translating gives CASRPTSGRSTDTQYF.

Only a few counts were recorded for this clone. The chain combines TRBV9 with TRBJ2-1; 10 positions match TRBD1. Germline assignment: CDR1 SGDLS and CDR2 YYNGEE. The J segment lost 2 bases and the V segment lost 4 bases, leaving 6 bases of the junction unmatched. CDR3 length: 16 amino acids. DNA for the CDR3: TGTGCCAGCAGCCCGCGGGACAGGGGCACCTACAATGAGCAGTTCTTC. Translating it yields CASSPRDRGTYNEQFF.

V usage is TRBV6-6 and J usage is TRBJ1-2; a possible D gene is TRBD1 (6 bases). The V gene lost 5 bases and the J gene lost 7 bases, with 14 bases spanning the gap. Germline values: CDR1 MNHNY, CDR2 SVGAGI (reference sequence). The CDR3 consists of 13 residues. The CDR3 DNA reads TGTGCCAGCAGTACGCAGGGGCTCAGTGGCTACACCTTC. Encoded protein: CASSTQGLSGYTF.

The rearrangement uses TRBV2 and TRBJ2-3; D gene ambiguous. V was cut by 2 bases and J by 6 bases, with 3 bases left in between. There are 11 residues in the CDR3. The V gene's germline CDR1 is SNHLY and CDR2 FYNNEI. CDR3 in amino acids: CASSELDTQYF. CDR3 bases: TGTGCCAGCAGTGAACTGGATACGCAGTATTTT.

This clone was recorded a few times. The chain joins TRBV21-1 to TRBJ2-7; the table's D call, TRBD2, was not checked against the DNA. TRBV21-1 is given as a pseudogene. This CDR3 has 16 amino acids. The CDR3 nucleotides are TGTGCCAGCAGCAAAAACGCGCCGCTACTCTCCTACGAGCAGTACTTC. Encoded protein: CASSKNAPLLSYEQYF.

The genes are TRBV6-4 and TRBJ1-1, with D perhaps TRBD1 (6 bases). Germline V gene data show CDR1 as MRHNA and CDR2 as SNTAGT. The V and J ends lost 6 bases and 3 bases respectively, with 11 bases between them. The CDR3 loop spans 13 amino acids. In nucleotides, the CDR3 is TGTGCCAGCAGGCAACAGGGTGACACTGAAGCTTTCTTT. This sequence encodes CASRQQGDTEAFF.

The genes are TRBV7-2 and TRBJ2-5; D remains unclear. Trimming took 1 base from V and 8 from J, leaving 8 bases between them. Per the germline V gene, CDR1 is SGHTA and CDR2 is FQGNSA. CDR3 length equals 12 residues. CDR3 residues: CASSLVLATQYF. CDR3 nucleotide sequence: TGTGCCAGCAGCTTAGTGCTGGCAACCCAGTACTTC.

This clone appeared a few times. The chain employs TRBV18 and TRBJ2-3; 9 bases fit TRBD1. CDR3 length equals 14 residues. With V trimmed by 2 bases and J by 8 bases, 5 bases remained unmatched. Germline assignment: CDR1 KGHSH and CDR2 LQKENI. The CDR3 here is CASSPSNRGLTQYF. CDR3 in DNA: TGTGCCAGCTCACCATCCAACAGGGGGCTTACGCAGTATTTT.

There are a few counts of this clone. The gene calls are TRBV29-1 and TRBJ1-1; 9 bases are a match to TRBD1. The CDR3 is 14 amino acids. V shed 6 bases and J 0 bases; nucleotides not matched to a gene: 5. Germline V CDR1 and CDR2: SQVTM, ANQGSEA. CDR3 coding DNA: TGCAGCGTCGACCGGGACAGGGTGAACACTGAAGCTTTCTTT. Translating it yields CSVDRDRVNTEAFF.

This clone showed up just once. The chain combines TRBV5-1 with TRBJ2-7; 12 bases fit TRBD2. From germline, CDR1 is SGHRS and CDR2 YFSETQ. The length of the CDR3 is 15 residues. Unmatched junction bases numbered 8, after V lost 3 bases and J lost 7 bases. CDR3 sequence: CASSSGTSGRMEQYF. DNA for the CDR3: TGCGCCAGCAGCTCCGGGACTAGCGGGCGCATGGAGCAGTACTTC. Full variable domain (remainder filled in from reference TRBV5-1 and TRBJ2-7): KAGVTQTPRYLIKTRGQQVTLSCSPISGHRSVSWYQQTPGQGLQFLFEYFSETQRNKGNFPGRFSGRQFSNSRSEMNVSTLELGDSALYLCASSSGTSGRMEQYFGPGTRLTVT.